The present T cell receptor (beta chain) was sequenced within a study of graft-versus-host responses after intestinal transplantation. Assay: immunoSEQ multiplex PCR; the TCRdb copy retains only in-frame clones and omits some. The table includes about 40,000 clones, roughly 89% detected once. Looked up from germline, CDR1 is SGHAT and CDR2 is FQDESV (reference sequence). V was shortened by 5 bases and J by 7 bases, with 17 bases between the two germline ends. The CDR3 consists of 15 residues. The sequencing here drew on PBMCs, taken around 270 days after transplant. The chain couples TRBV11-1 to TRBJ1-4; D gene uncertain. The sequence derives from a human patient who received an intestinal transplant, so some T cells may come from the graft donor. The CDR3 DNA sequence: TGTGCCAGCAGCCTGGGTGGGATGCCTCGTGAAAAACTGTTTTTT. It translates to CASSLGGMPREKLFF.